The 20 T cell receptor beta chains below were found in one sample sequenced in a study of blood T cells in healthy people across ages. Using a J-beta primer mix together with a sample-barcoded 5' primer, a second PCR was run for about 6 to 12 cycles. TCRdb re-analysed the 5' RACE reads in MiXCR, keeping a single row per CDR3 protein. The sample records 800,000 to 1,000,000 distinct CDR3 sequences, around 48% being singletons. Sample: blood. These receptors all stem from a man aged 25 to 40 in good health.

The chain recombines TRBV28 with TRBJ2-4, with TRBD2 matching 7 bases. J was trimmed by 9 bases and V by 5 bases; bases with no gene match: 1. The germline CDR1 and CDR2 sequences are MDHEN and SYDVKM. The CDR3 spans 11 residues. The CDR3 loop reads CASSERGIQYF. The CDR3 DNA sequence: TGTGCCAGCAGTGAGCGGGGCATTCAGTACTTC.

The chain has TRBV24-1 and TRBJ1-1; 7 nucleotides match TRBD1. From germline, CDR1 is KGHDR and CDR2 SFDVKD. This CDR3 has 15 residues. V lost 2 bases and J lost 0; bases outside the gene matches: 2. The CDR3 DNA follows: TGTGCCACCAGTGATTCGGACAGGTTGAACACTGAAGCTTTCTTT. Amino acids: CATSDSDRLNTEAFF.

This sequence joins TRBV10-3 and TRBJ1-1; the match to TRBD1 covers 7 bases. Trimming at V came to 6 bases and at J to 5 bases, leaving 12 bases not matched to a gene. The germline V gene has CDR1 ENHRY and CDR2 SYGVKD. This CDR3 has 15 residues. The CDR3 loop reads CAISPSGGSGTEAFF. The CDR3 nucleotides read TGTGCCATCAGCCCCTCAGGGGGGTCAGGGACTGAAGCTTTCTTT.

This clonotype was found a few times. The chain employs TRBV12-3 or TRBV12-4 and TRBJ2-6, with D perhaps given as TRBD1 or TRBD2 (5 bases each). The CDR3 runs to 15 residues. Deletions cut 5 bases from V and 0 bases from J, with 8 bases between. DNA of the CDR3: TGTGCCAGCAGTCAGGGACCCTCTGGGGCCAACGTCCTGACTTTC. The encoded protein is CASSQGPSGANVLTF.

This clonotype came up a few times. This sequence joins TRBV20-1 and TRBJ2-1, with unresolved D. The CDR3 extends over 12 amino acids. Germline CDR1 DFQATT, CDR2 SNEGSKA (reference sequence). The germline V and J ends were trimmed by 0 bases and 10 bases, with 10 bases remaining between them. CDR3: CSARDQLREQFF. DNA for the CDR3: TGCAGTGCTAGAGATCAGCTCAGGGAGCAGTTCTTC.

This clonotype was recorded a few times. The CDR3 nucleotides are TGCGCCAGCAGTCGTGGACAGGGGTCAGATACGCAGTATTTT. Translating gives CASSRGQGSDTQYF. This chain uses TRBV5-1 with TRBJ2-3; 9 bases fit TRBD1. V shed 5 bases and J 4 bases; nucleotides not matched to a gene: 5. The length of the CDR3 is 14 residues. The germline gives CDR1 SGHRS, CDR2 YFSETQ.

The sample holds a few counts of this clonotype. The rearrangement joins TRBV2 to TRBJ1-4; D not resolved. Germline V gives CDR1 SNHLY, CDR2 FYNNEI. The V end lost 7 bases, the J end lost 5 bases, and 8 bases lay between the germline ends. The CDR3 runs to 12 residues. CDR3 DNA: TGTGCCAGCAAGGGCGAGAATGAAAAACTGTTTTTT. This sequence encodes CASKGENEKLFF.

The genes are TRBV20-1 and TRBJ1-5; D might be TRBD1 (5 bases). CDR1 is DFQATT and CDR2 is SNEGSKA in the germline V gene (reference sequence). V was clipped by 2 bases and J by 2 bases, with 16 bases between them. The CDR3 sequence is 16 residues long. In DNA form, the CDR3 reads TGCAGTGCTAGAAATTTTCAGGGTGGGGGCAATCAGCCCCAGCATTTT. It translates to CSARNFQGGGNQPQHF.

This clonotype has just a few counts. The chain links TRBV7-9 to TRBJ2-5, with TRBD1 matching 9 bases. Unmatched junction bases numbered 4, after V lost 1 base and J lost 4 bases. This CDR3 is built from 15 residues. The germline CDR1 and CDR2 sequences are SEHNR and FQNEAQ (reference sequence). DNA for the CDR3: TGTGCCAGCAGCTTAGATCGGGGACAGGGAGAGACCCAGTACTTC. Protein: CASSLDRGQGETQYF.

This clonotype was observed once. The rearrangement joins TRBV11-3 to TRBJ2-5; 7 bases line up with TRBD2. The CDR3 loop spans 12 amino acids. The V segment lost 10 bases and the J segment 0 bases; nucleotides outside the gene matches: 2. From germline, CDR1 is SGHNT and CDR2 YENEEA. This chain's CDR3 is CATAGDQETQYF. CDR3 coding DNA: TGTGCCACCGCGGGGGACCAAGAGACCCAGTACTTC.

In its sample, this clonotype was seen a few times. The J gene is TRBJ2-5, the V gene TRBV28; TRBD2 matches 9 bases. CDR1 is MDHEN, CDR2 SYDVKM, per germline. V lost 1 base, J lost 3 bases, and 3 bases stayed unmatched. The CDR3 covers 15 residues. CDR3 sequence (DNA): TGTGCCAGCAGTTTATCGGGCGGGGGGGAAGAGACCCAGTACTTC. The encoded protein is CASSLSGGGEETQYF.

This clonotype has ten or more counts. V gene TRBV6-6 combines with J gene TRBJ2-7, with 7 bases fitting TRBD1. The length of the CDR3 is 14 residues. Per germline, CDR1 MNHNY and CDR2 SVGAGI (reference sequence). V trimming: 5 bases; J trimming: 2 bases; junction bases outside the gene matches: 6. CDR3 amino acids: CASSPRQGTYEQYF. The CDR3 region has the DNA TGTGCCAGCAGTCCTCGACAGGGAACCTACGAGCAGTACTTC.

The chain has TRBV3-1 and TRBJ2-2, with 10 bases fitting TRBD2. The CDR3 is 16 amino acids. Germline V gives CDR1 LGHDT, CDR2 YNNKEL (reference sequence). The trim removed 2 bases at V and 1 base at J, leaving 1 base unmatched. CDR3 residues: CASSQPSGGNTGELFF. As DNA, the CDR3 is TGTGCCAGCAGCCAACCTAGCGGGGGGAACACCGGGGAGCTGTTTTTT.

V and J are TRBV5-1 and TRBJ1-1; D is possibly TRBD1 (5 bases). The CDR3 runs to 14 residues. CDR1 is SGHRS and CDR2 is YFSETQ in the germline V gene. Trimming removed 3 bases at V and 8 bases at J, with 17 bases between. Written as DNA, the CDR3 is TGCGCCAGCAGCTCCCTTGCAGGGAGCACCGAAGCTTTCTTT. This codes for CASSSLAGSTEAFF.

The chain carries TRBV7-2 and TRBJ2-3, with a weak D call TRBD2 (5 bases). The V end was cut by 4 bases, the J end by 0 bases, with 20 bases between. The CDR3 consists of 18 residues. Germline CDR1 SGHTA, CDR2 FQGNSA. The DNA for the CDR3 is TGTGCCAGCAGCTGGAAATCCGGGATCACCACTAGCACAGATACGCAGTATTTT. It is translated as CASSWKSGITTSTDTQYF.

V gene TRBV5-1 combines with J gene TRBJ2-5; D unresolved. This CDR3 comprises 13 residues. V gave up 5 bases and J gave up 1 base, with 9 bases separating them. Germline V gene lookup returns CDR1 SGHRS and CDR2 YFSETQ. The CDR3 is CASSKGSQETQYF. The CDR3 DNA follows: TGCGCCAGCAGTAAGGGCAGCCAAGAGACCCAGTACTTC.

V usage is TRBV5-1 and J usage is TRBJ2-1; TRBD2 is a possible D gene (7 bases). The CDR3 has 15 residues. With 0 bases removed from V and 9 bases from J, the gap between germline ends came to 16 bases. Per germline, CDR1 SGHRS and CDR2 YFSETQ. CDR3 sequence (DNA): TGCGCCAGCAGCTTGGCCTACAGGGAGGGCCCTGAGCAGTTCTTC. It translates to CASSLAYREGPEQFF.

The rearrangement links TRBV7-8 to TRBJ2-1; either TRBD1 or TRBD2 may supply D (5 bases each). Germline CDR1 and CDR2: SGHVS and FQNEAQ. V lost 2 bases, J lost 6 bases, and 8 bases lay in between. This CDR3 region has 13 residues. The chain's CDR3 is CASSLTGLNEQFF. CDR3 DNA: TGTGCCAGCAGCTTAACGGGGCTCAATGAGCAGTTCTTC.

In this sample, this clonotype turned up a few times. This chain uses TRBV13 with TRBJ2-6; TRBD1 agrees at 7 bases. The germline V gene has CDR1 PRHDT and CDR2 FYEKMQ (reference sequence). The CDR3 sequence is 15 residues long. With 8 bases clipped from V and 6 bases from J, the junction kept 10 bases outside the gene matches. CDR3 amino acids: CASARTGRVANVLTF. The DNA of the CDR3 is TGTGCCAGCGCCCGGACAGGCAGGGTGGCCAACGTCCTGACTTTC.

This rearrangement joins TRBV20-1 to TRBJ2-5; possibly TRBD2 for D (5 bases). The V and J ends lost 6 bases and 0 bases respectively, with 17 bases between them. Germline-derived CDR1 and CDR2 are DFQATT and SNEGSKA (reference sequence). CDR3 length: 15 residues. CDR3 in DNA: TGCAGTGCCCTAGGTCGCAGCGGTTACCAAGAGACCCAGTACTTC. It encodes CSALGRSGYQETQYF.